The clone carrying this T cell receptor beta chain has a count of ten or more. Its antigen is undetermined. The data originate from a study of CD8 T cells in ankylosing spondylitis. Study-wide results and caveats: Characteristic of ankylosing spondylitis blood, it appeared, was a TCR beta motif comprising about eight highly homologous variants.

Quantitative 5'-RACE with molecular barcodes generated TCR beta libraries. Each CDR3 protein is one row after TCRdb ran MiXCR on the 5' RACE reads. Of fewer than 550,000 distinct CDR3 sequences in the sample, roughly 5% were seen once. The CDR3 totals 12 residues. The V gene's germline CDR1 is SNHLY and CDR2 FYNNEI. The V gene lost 7 bases and the J gene lost 15 bases, with 19 bases spanning the gap. The source material was blood, either unsorted or a sorted T cell fraction (not recorded which). The chain uses TRBV2 and TRBJ2-4; D gene ambiguous. The sequence came from a male donor with ankylosing spondylitis. CDR3 coding DNA: TGTGCCAGCATGCTCTCCCTGCCACTTATGTACTTC. It translates to CASMLSLPLMYF.